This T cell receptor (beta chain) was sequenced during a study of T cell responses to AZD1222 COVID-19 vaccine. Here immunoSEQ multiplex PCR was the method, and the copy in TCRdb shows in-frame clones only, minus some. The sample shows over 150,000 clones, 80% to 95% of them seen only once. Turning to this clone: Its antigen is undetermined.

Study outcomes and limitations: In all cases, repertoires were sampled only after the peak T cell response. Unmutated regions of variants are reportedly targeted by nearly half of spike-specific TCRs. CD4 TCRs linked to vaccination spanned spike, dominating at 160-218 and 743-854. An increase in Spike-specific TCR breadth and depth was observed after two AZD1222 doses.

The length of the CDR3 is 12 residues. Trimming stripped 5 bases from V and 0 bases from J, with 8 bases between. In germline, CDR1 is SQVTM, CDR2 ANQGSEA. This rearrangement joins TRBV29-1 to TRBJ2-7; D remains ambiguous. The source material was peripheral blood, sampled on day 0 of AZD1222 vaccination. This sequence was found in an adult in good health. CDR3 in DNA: TGCAGCGTTCACGGTAGCTCCTACGAGCAGTACTTC. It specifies CSVHGSSYEQYF.